This record looks at one TCR beta chain sequence and its context. Antigen: not known. These data belong to a study of T cell responses to AZD1222 COVID-19 vaccine. Whole-study findings and limits: Baseline seropositives among AZD1222 recipients totaled only six or seven.

Method: immunoSEQ multiplex PCR; TCRdb's copy keeps in-frame clones and lacks some. In the table there are more than 150,000 clones, approximately 91% of which are singletons. With 5 bases removed from V and 0 bases from J, the gap between germline ends came to 29 bases. From germline, CDR1 is SGHVS and CDR2 FQNEAQ. The CDR3 loop spans 21 amino acids. V usage is TRBV7-8 and J usage is TRBJ1-5; no clear D. This specimen consisted of peripheral blood, obtained on day 0 of AZD1222 vaccination. The sequence was obtained from an adult in good health. CDR3 region: CASSPWRARRSINDSNQPQHF. CDR3 in DNA: TGTGCCAGCAGCCCCTGGAGGGCCCGTCGTAGTATAAACGATAGCAATCAGCCCCAGCATTTT.